This passage covers 32 T cell receptor beta chains from one sample sequenced in a study of T cells in Graves' hyperthyroidism and ophthalmopathy. Authors of the study amplified TCR beta CDR3 regions from RNA transcripts. An initial round of RT-PCR targeting the TCR CDR3 relied on the HTBI primer set. TCRdb recomputed calls from the multiplex PCR reads with MiXCR, one row per CDR3 protein. The profile shows 92,000 or so distinct CDR3 sequences, 51% of them singletons. The sequenced sample consisted of blood. The receptor source for this set is a woman aged 35 to 49 with Graves' hyperthyroidism.

The J gene is TRBJ2-5, the V gene TRBV20-1, with 10 bases lining up with TRBD2. CDR1 and CDR2 (germline): DFQATT, SNEGSKA (reference sequence). The CDR3 is made up of 15 amino acids. V shed 5 bases, J shed 4 bases, and the junction held 10 bases outside the gene matches. The CDR3 DNA reads as TGCAGTGCTGTGACCGGAAGCGGGAGGGGAGAGACCCAGTACTTC. Protein: CSAVTGSGRGETQYF.

This clonotype has a count of ten or more. The CDR3 region has the DNA TGTGCCATCAGTGAGGGGCTAACCTACGAGCAGTACTTC. This encodes CAISEGLTYEQYF. This chain uses TRBV10-3 with TRBJ2-7; D is unresolved. The germline V and J ends were trimmed by 2 bases and 2 bases, with 7 bases remaining between them. The germline V gene encodes CDR1 ENHRY and CDR2 SYGVKD. The CDR3 consists of 13 residues.

V usage is TRBV15 and J usage is TRBJ1-2; D remains ambiguous. The germline V and J ends were trimmed by 0 bases and 7 bases, with 9 bases remaining between them. CDR3 length equals 13 residues. Germline V gene lookup returns CDR1 LNHNV and CDR2 YYDKDF (reference sequence). The CDR3 here is CATSRDSLVGYTF. The DNA of the CDR3 is TGTGCCACCAGCAGAGACAGCTTAGTTGGCTACACCTTC.

This clonotype was observed many times. The genes are TRBV6-1 and TRBJ2-7; 9 positions agree with TRBD2. V was clipped by 5 bases and J by 3 bases; unmatched bases: 5. CDR1 is MNHNS and CDR2 is SASEGT in the germline V gene. The CDR3 is 14 residues long. This CDR3 reads CASSTSGLSYEQYF. The CDR3 region has the DNA TGTGCCAGCAGTACTAGCGGGCTAAGCTACGAGCAGTACTTC.

There are many counts of this clonotype. The chain carries TRBV25-1 and TRBJ2-7; 10 nucleotides align to TRBD1. CDR1 and CDR2 (germline): MGHDK, SYGVNS. The CDR3 covers 12 residues. V lost 8 bases to trimming and J lost 4 bases; unmatched junction nucleotides: 2. DNA of the CDR3: TGTGCCAGCCGGACAGGGGGGTACGAGCAGTACTTC. It yields the protein CASRTGGYEQYF.

The rearrangement links TRBV20-1 to TRBJ1-6, with D tentatively TRBD1 (5 bases). CDR1 is DFQATT, CDR2 SNEGSKA, per germline (reference sequence). The CDR3 length is 14 residues. Trimming shortened V by 0 bases and J by 9 bases, and 12 bases separated the two germline ends. Written as DNA, the CDR3 is TGCAGTGCTAGAGATCGGGGGTCTTTTTCACCCCTCCACTTT. Amino acid sequence: CSARDRGSFSPLHF.

The V call is TRBV11-1, the J call TRBJ1-2; 10 bases match TRBD1. Germline CDR1 reads SGHAT; CDR2 reads FQDESV (reference sequence). The CDR3 is made up of 13 amino acids. Trimming at V came to 6 bases and at J to 6 bases, leaving 4 bases not matched to a gene. The chain's CDR3 is CASSGQGVNGYTF. The CDR3 nucleotides are TGTGCCAGCAGTGGACAGGGGGTGAATGGCTACACCTTC.

The chain couples TRBV29-1 to TRBJ2-5; 9 nucleotides align to TRBD2. V gave up 7 bases and J gave up 4 bases; unmatched junction bases: 4. The CDR3 consists of 12 residues. The germline V gene has CDR1 SQVTM and CDR2 ANQGSEA. DNA of the CDR3: TGCAGCGCTGGACTAGCGCTAGAGACCCAGTACTTC. Its protein product is CSAGLALETQYF. Based on the CDR3 plus reference TRBV29-1 and TRBJ2-5, the full variable domain is SAVISQKPSRDICQRGTSLTIQCQVDSQVTMMFWYRQQPGQSLTLIATANQGSEATYESGFVIDKFPISRPNLTFSTLTVSNMSPEDSSIYLCSAGLALETQYFGPGTRLLVL.

This clonotype was seen repeatedly, ten times or more. The rearrangement uses TRBV2 and TRBJ2-7; tentative D call: TRBD2 (6 bases). Germline CDR1 reads SNHLY; CDR2 reads FYNNEI. The CDR3 loop spans 14 amino acids. V lost 6 bases and J 4 bases, leaving 16 bases between the germline ends. The CDR3 is CASRPPSGVYEQYF. The DNA of the CDR3 is TGTGCCAGCAGGCCCCCCTCGGGAGTTTACGAGCAGTACTTC.

This clonotype came up many times. The chain has TRBV20-1 and TRBJ1-4; D is ambiguous. The ends were cut back, 3 bases at V and 5 bases at J, with 10 bases in the middle. This CDR3 is built from 13 residues. From germline, CDR1 is DFQATT and CDR2 SNEGSKA (reference sequence). The CDR3 coding sequence is TGCAGTGCTAGGTCCAGGATGAATGAAAAACTGTTTTTT. It encodes CSARSRMNEKLFF.

The chain employs TRBV19 and TRBJ1-5; 10 bases are a match to TRBD1. This CDR3 has 15 amino acids. CDR1 LNHDA and CDR2 SQIVND come from the germline V gene (reference sequence). Germline trimming cut 5 bases from V and 3 bases from J; bases unmatched to any gene: 4. The CDR3 loop reads CASSVGTGDNQPQHF. The CDR3 nucleotides read TGTGCCAGTAGTGTCGGGACAGGGGACAATCAGCCCCAGCATTTT. The full variable domain, rest sourced from reference TRBV19 and TRBJ1-5, is DGGITQSPKYLFRKEGQNVTLSCEQNLNHDAMYWYRQDPGQGLRLIYYSQIVNDFQKGDIAEGYSVSREKKESFPLTVTSAQKNPTAFYLCASSVGTGDNQPQHFGDGTRLSIL.

This chain's CDR3 is CASSSIPNYGYTF. CDR3 bases: TGTGCCAGCAGTTCCATTCCTAACTATGGCTACACCTTC. The chain uses TRBV27 and TRBJ1-2; D ambiguous. This CDR3 is 13 amino acids long. Trimming cost V 4 bases and J 0 bases, with 6 bases left between them. From germline, CDR1 is MNHEY and CDR2 SMNVEV (reference sequence).

Ten or more counts support this clonotype. The chain links TRBV6-5 to TRBJ1-6, with a tentative D call TRBD1 (5 bases). Germline V gives CDR1 MNHEY, CDR2 SVGAGI. This CDR3 is built from 13 residues. Trimming cost V 7 bases and J 9 bases, with 13 bases left between them. CDR3 sequence: CASTQGRGSPLHF. CDR3 bases: TGTGCCAGCACCCAAGGGAGGGGTTCACCCCTCCACTTT.

This clonotype appeared many times. J is TRBJ1-5 and V is TRBV5-1; D perhaps matches TRBD1 (5 bases). Germline V CDR1 and CDR2: SGHRS, YFSETQ. Trimming cost V 0 bases and J 0 bases, with 7 bases left between them. The CDR3 extends over 15 amino acids. The CDR3 coding sequence is TGCGCCAGCAGCTTGGAAGGGGTTAGCAATCAGCCCCAGCATTTT. This translates into CASSLEGVSNQPQHF.

This clonotype was recorded many times. The chain links TRBV29-1 to TRBJ2-5, with 12 bases that match TRBD2. The germline gives CDR1 SQVTM, CDR2 ANQGSEA. V was pared by 6 bases and J by 5 bases, with 10 bases of the junction left unmatched. The CDR3 runs to 15 residues. CDR3 sequence (DNA): TGCAGCGTGGGCCCTAGCGGGAGGGCCGTGGAGACCCAGTACTTC. It encodes CSVGPSGRAVETQYF.

The rearrangement joins TRBV7-9 to TRBJ1-1, with D perhaps TRBD1 (5 bases). Germline CDR1 reads SEHNR; CDR2 reads FQNEAQ (reference sequence). CDR3 size: 15 residues. Trimming cost V 2 bases and J 7 bases, with 17 bases left between them. The CDR3 loop reads CASSLSLGGGNEAFF. The DNA of the CDR3 is TGTGCCAGCAGCTTAAGTCTGGGGGGAGGCAATGAAGCTTTCTTT.

At least ten counts were recorded for this clonotype. The chain links TRBV25-1 to TRBJ1-2, with 7 bases that match TRBD1. The germline V gene has CDR1 MGHDK and CDR2 SYGVNS. The CDR3 has 15 residues. V lost 6 bases and J lost 9; bases outside the gene matches: 16. CDR3 in amino acids: CASSPLSAGGLSYTF. CDR3 sequence (DNA): TGTGCCAGCAGCCCACTCAGTGCAGGGGGTTTGAGCTACACCTTC.

This clonotype came up a few times. Sequence at one end of the junction differs from germline and may be a read error. This chain links TRBV27 with TRBJ1-6, with TRBD1 as a possible D gene (6 bases). Germline V lookup: CDR1 MNHEY, CDR2 SMNVEV (reference sequence). The CDR3 loop spans 14 amino acids. The CDR3 here is CAISGVQGDSPLHF. In DNA form, the CDR3 reads TGTGCCATCAGTGGCGTACAGGGCGATTCACCCCTCCACTTT.

This clonotype has at least ten counts. The chain carries TRBV2 and TRBJ2-7; D unclear. This CDR3 has 13 residues. Germline values: CDR1 SNHLY, CDR2 FYNNEI. V lost 3 bases to trimming and J lost 5 bases, with 11 bases between them. DNA for the CDR3: TGTGCCAGCAGTGAGCTCCATAACGACGAGCAGTACTTC. Translated: CASSELHNDEQYF.

This clonotype was seen at least ten times. The chain links TRBV9 to TRBJ1-1, with D perhaps TRBD1 (5 bases). Trimming stripped 4 bases from V and 1 base from J, with 14 bases between. The CDR3 is 15 residues long. Germline-derived CDR1 and CDR2 are SGDLS and YYNGEE. Here the CDR3 DNA reads TGTGCCAGCAGCATCCAGGGTAGCCCGAACACTGAAGCTTTCTTT. Translating gives CASSIQGSPNTEAFF.

This clonotype occurred many times. V and J are TRBV7-9 and TRBJ2-5; the D gene is possibly TRBD2 (6 bases). This CDR3 spans 14 amino acids. V shed 5 bases and J shed 6 bases, with 16 bases lying between them. Germline CDR1 reads SEHNR; CDR2 reads FQNEAQ (reference sequence). CDR3 sequence (DNA): TGTGCCAGCAGCCTCGGGGCTAGCGAACAGACCCAGTACTTC. Its translation: CASSLGASEQTQYF.

The rearrangement links TRBV25-1 to TRBJ1-6, with 7 bases fitting TRBD1. CDR3 length: 18 amino acids. V was pared by 8 bases and J by 8 bases, with 21 bases of the junction left unmatched. From germline, CDR1 is MGHDK and CDR2 SYGVNS. Written as DNA, the CDR3 is TGTGCCAGCTCCCGGCGGGGGGCCAGTAGACAGGGCGATTCACCCCTCCACTTT. It yields the protein CASSRRGASRQGDSPLHF.

This clonotype was seen a handful of times. No conserved phenylalanine or tryptophan is present at the end of the CDR3, so a read error is the likely explanation. It is unclear where the CDR3 begins or ends on the DNA, so no DNA is shown, and the CDR3 is as TCRdb lists it. This sequence joins TRBV4-3 and TRBJ2-7; the table assigns TRBD2, which was not confirmed against the DNA. The CDR3 spans 9 amino acids, including both terminal residues. Germline V gene lookup returns CDR1 LGHNA and CDR2 YSLEER. The CDR3 spells CASSHPIAG.

The chain joins TRBV20-1 to TRBJ1-1; 8 positions match TRBD1. Germline-derived CDR1 and CDR2 are DFQATT and SNEGSKA (reference sequence). This CDR3 region has 15 residues. V shed 1 base, J shed 6 bases, and the junction held 10 bases outside the gene matches. The DNA of the CDR3 is TGCAGTGCTAGAGGTAGGACAGGGAGCGGAGCTGAAGCTTTCTTT. Its translation: CSARGRTGSGAEAFF.

The CDR3 coding sequence is TGTGCCAGCAGCTTATGGGGTTACACTGAAGCTTTCTTT. It encodes CASSLWGYTEAFF. The V and J genes are TRBV7-6 and TRBJ1-1; D uncertain. CDR3 length: 13 amino acids. Trimming cost V 2 bases and J 3 bases, with 7 bases left between them. CDR1 SGHVS and CDR2 FNYEAQ come from the germline V gene. Full variable domain (missing parts from reference TRBV7-6 and TRBJ1-1): GAGVSQSPRYKVTKRGQDVALRCDPISGHVSLYWYRQALGQGPEFLTYFNYEAQQDKSGLPNDRFSAERPEGSISTLTIQRTEQRDSAMYRCASSLWGYTEAFFGQGTRLTVV.

At least ten counts were recorded for this clonotype. The rearrangement uses TRBV5-1 and TRBJ2-2; D call uncertain. CDR3 length equals 15 residues. Germline CDR1 reads SGHRS; CDR2 reads YFSETQ. V lost 5 bases and J lost 1, with 12 bases in between. The CDR3 reads CASRVISKNTGELFF. In nucleotides, the CDR3 is TGCGCCAGCAGGGTTATCTCAAAGAACACCGGGGAGCTGTTTTTT.

V is TRBV7-2 and J is TRBJ1-3; D might be TRBD1 (5 bases). Trimming took off 5 bases at V and 4 bases at J, with 15 bases between the two ends. CDR3 length: 15 residues. CDR1 is SGHTA and CDR2 is FQGNSA in the germline V gene. CDR3 DNA sequence: TGTGCCAGCAGCCAAGTCAGGGCGGCGGGAAACACCATATATTTT. Protein sequence: CASSQVRAAGNTIYF.

V usage is TRBV29-1 and J usage is TRBJ1-6; D uncertain. V lost 8 bases and J lost 9, with 14 bases in between. CDR3 length: 12 amino acids. Germline V gene sequence: CDR1 SQVTM, CDR2 ANQGSEA. CDR3 region: CSLAPQISPLHF. Here the CDR3 DNA reads TGCAGCTTAGCACCGCAGATTTCACCCCTCCACTTT.

Comments on this clonotype: Just one base apart from a much larger clone, this may be a read error. The genes are TRBV5-1 and TRBJ2-3; 9 bases map to TRBD2. Germline lookup yields CDR1 SGHRS and CDR2 YFSETQ. This CDR3 region has 16 residues. The chain's CDR3 is CASSLELAGGRGTQYF. The CDR3, as DNA: TGTGCCAGCAGCTTGGAACTAGCGGGCGGTAGAGGTACGCAGTATTTT. The whole variable domain, remainder taken from reference TRBV5-1 and TRBJ2-3, is KAGVTQTPRYLIKTRGQQVTLSCSPISGHRSVSWYQQTPGQGLQFLFEYFSETQRNKGNFPGRFSGRQFSNSRSEMNVSTLELGDSALYLCASSLELAGGRGTQYFGPGTRLTVL.

V gene TRBV2 combines with J gene TRBJ2-2; D might be TRBD1 (6 bases). Germline CDR1 is SNHLY and CDR2 is FYNNEI. Trimming stripped 6 bases from V and 2 bases from J, with 16 bases between. The CDR3 length is 16 residues. The CDR3: CASRVRLGHNTGELFF. The CDR3 DNA reads as TGTGCCAGCAGAGTGAGGCTGGGACACAACACCGGGGAGCTGTTTTTT.

In the case of this clonotype: A read error may be the cause here, since a much bigger clone is one base away. This chain joins TRBV5-1 and TRBJ2-7, with D unclear. Germline assignment: CDR1 SGHRS and CDR2 YFSETQ. The CDR3 contains 14 residues. V lost 5 bases and J 0 bases, leaving 12 bases between the germline ends. In nucleotides, the CDR3 is TGCGCCAGCAGTCCTCCTGGCGTCTCCTACGAGCAGTACTTC. Encoded protein: CASSPPGVSYEQYF.

The rearrangement links TRBV20-1 to TRBJ2-5; maybe TRBD2 (6 bases). V lost 5 bases and J lost 1, with 11 bases in between. CDR1 and CDR2 (germline): DFQATT, SNEGSKA (reference sequence). The CDR3 length is 13 residues. CDR3 DNA: TGCAGTGCTCCAGCGCGGGGCCAAGAGACCCAGTACTTC. Its translation: CSAPARGQETQYF.